This entry lists 7 T cell receptor beta chains sequenced from one sample in a study of blood T cell repertoires in COVID-19. Profiled with immunoSEQ multiplex PCR; TCRdb holds only in-frame clones, not every one. The table has around 180,000 clones, roughly 88% seen once. Sequenced: peripheral blood. The receptors were sampled from a woman aged 80 or over with acute or convalescent COVID-19.

The rearrangement uses TRBV5-4 and TRBJ2-6; possible D gene TRBD1, 6 bases. V was clipped by 4 bases and J by 1 base, with 9 bases between them. The CDR3 loop spans 15 amino acids. Germline V CDR1 and CDR2: SGHNT, YYREEE (reference sequence). CDR3 sequence reads: CASSRTGSGANVLTF. CDR3 DNA sequence: TGTGCCAGCAGCCGCACAGGGTCTGGGGCCAACGTCCTGACTTTC.

The gene calls are TRBV29-1 and TRBJ1-2; the D gene is possibly TRBD1 (5 bases). Germline lookup yields CDR1 SQVTM and CDR2 ANQGSEA. This CDR3 has 13 amino acids. V dropped 2 bases and J dropped 7 bases, with 14 bases sitting between them. CDR3 DNA sequence: TGCAGCGTTGAATCTGCAGGGCCGGGTGGCTACACCTTC. It encodes CSVESAGPGGYTF.

V usage is TRBV5-4 and J usage is TRBJ1-3; D unclear. The CDR3 has 15 residues. CDR1 is SGHNT, CDR2 YYREEE, per germline (reference sequence). The V gene lost 1 base and the J gene lost 2 bases, with 10 bases spanning the gap. The CDR3 sequence: CASSLRRPTGNTIYF. The CDR3 coding sequence is TGTGCCAGCAGCTTGAGGAGACCGACTGGAAACACCATATATTTT.

This chain joins TRBV2 and TRBJ2-1; D may be TRBD2 (5 bases). The CDR3 is 11 amino acids. With 4 bases removed from V and 10 bases from J, the gap between germline ends came to 8 bases. Germline loops: CDR1 SNHLY, CDR2 FYNNEI. The CDR3 spells CASSATGEQFF. DNA for the CDR3: TGTGCCAGCAGTGCGACGGGGGAGCAGTTCTTC.

This clone was observed a single time. The chain is built from TRBV7-2 and TRBJ2-7; 7 positions match TRBD2. The CDR3 runs 14 residues. CDR1 and CDR2 from the germline V gene are SGHTA and FQGNSA. J was trimmed by 5 bases and V by 8 bases; bases with no gene match: 12. The CDR3 sequence is CASDTGLPGHEQYF. CDR3 in DNA: TGTGCCAGCGACACGGGACTACCCGGCCACGAGCAGTACTTC.

The chain is built from TRBV19 and TRBJ1-3, with no clear D. The germline V gene has CDR1 LNHDA and CDR2 SQIVND (reference sequence). Deletions cut 5 bases from V and 0 bases from J, with 14 bases between. This CDR3 is 16 amino acids long. CDR3 in amino acids: CASSSRTGSSGNTIYF. The CDR3 region has the DNA TGTGCCAGTAGTTCCAGGACGGGAAGCTCTGGAAACACCATATATTTT.

This clone was recorded once. The chain couples TRBV23-1 to TRBJ2-7; D perhaps matches TRBD2 (6 bases). TRBV23-1 is flagged as an ORF with uncertain function. The CDR3 is 15 residues long. The germline V and J ends were trimmed by 3 bases and 3 bases, with 15 bases remaining between them. The CDR3 region has the DNA TGCGCCAGCAGTCACCCCTCAGCCGGGAGCTACGAGCAGTACTTC. Translated, it gives CASSHPSAGSYEQYF.